A single sample gave rise to the 14 T cell receptor beta chains below, sequenced in a study of blood T cells in healthy people across ages. Next came a second PCR, run for roughly 6 to 11 cycles, which used a sample-barcoded 5' primer along with a J-beta primer mix. TCRdb ran MiXCR on the 5' RACE reads and lists one entry per CDR3 protein. The data contain 1,500,000 or so distinct CDR3 sequences, approximately 63% of them singletons. Sequenced material: blood. The receptors here all came from a man younger than 35 in good health.

V is TRBV7-9 and J is TRBJ2-1; 13 bases map to TRBD2. CDR1 SEHNR and CDR2 FQNEAQ come from the germline V gene (reference sequence). Trimming removed 0 bases from V and 6 bases from J; junction bases left unmatched: 2. The CDR3 runs 16 residues. The CDR3 loop reads CASSLAGLAGFNEQFF. The CDR3, as DNA: TGTGCCAGCAGCTTAGCGGGACTAGCGGGGTTCAATGAGCAGTTCTTC.

This clonotype turned up a few times. V usage is TRBV13 and J usage is TRBJ2-5; D is undetermined. Trimming cost V 5 bases and J 4 bases, with 14 bases left between them. The CDR3 covers 14 residues. Germline V gene sequence: CDR1 PRHDT, CDR2 FYEKMQ (reference sequence). The CDR3 DNA reads TGTGCCAGCAGCCCAAGGTATGGGCCAGAGACCCAGTACTTC. Translation gives CASSPRYGPETQYF.

A remark on this clonotype: One end of the junction is discordant with germline, which a read error may explain. The chain combines TRBV5-1 with TRBJ2-7, with 8 bases identical to TRBD1. Germline CDR1 reads SGHRS; CDR2 reads YFSETQ. The CDR3 spans 15 residues. CDR3: CVSSDPGTGGYEQYF. The CDR3, as DNA: TGCGTCAGCAGCGATCCCGGGACAGGAGGCTACGAGCAGTACTTC.

The chain employs TRBV12-3 or TRBV12-4 and TRBJ2-4; tentatively, D is TRBD1 (6 bases). This CDR3 has 12 amino acids. With 8 bases removed from V and 10 bases from J, the gap between germline ends came to 15 bases. CDR3 in DNA: TGTGCCAGCGGGGGCCTCCTTAGGATTCAGTACTTC. Translated: CASGGLLRIQYF.

The chain is built from TRBV11-2 and TRBJ1-4; D may be TRBD1 (5 bases). Per the germline V gene, CDR1 is SGHAT and CDR2 is FQNNGV. This CDR3 contains 18 residues. Trimming left V 0 bases short and J 7 bases short, with 21 bases between. The CDR3 nucleotides read TGTGCCAGCAGCTTAGATCCCGGGACCGTACTCGTCAGTGAAAAACTGTTTTTT. Its translation: CASSLDPGTVLVSEKLFF.

This clonotype came up a few times. The chain employs TRBV5-1 and TRBJ2-7, with TRBD1 as a possible D gene (5 bases). The V gene's germline CDR1 is SGHRS and CDR2 YFSETQ. The CDR3 loop spans 15 amino acids. The germline V and J ends were trimmed by 0 bases and 2 bases, with 12 bases remaining between them. The CDR3 region is CASSLGPSGPYEQYF. The CDR3 DNA reads as TGCGCCAGCAGCTTGGGGCCCTCAGGGCCCTACGAGCAGTACTTC.

The chain carries TRBV11-2 and TRBJ1-4, with no clear D. The V gene's germline CDR1 is SGHAT and CDR2 FQNNGV. Deletions cut 11 bases from V and 7 bases from J, with 14 bases between. The CDR3 sequence is 12 residues long. The CDR3 sequence: CALRGVGEKLFF. The CDR3 region has the DNA TGTGCCCTTCGCGGGGTCGGTGAAAAACTGTTTTTT.

V usage is TRBV4-1 and J usage is TRBJ2-7; D is possibly TRBD1 (5 bases). V lost 3 bases, J lost 4 bases, and 16 bases lay in between. The CDR3 contains 15 residues. Germline loops: CDR1 MGHRA, CDR2 YSYEKL. The CDR3 bases are TGCGCCAGCAGCCACTCCCAGGGTGTTATTTACGAGCAGTACTTC. Amino acid sequence: CASSHSQGVIYEQYF.

This chain joins TRBV20-1 and TRBJ2-1; 12 bases are shared with TRBD2. Germline V CDR1 and CDR2: DFQATT, SNEGSKA (reference sequence). CDR3 length: 14 amino acids. The V segment lost 5 bases and the J segment 10 bases; nucleotides outside the gene matches: 9. The CDR3 reads CSAPPSGGAREQFF. The CDR3 DNA sequence: TGCAGTGCTCCACCTAGCGGGGGGGCCCGCGAGCAGTTCTTC.

This clonotype occurred a few times. The CDR3 DNA is TGTGCCACCAGCAGAGATCGTCCGATTTTGGGGGAGACCCAGTACTTC. Its protein is CATSRDRPILGETQYF. V is TRBV15 and J is TRBJ2-5; D is unresolved. Trimming left V 0 bases short and J 5 bases short, with 16 bases between. This CDR3 spans 16 amino acids. Germline lookup yields CDR1 LNHNV and CDR2 YYDKDF (reference sequence).

V and J are TRBV9 and TRBJ2-1, with no clear D. The CDR3 runs 14 residues. From germline, CDR1 is SGDLS and CDR2 YYNGEE. Trimming took off 4 bases at V and 6 bases at J, with 14 bases between the two ends. The CDR3 loop reads CASSPATLFNEQFF. DNA for the CDR3: TGTGCCAGCAGCCCTGCGACACTGTTCAATGAGCAGTTCTTC.

This clonotype was counted only a few times. This chain joins TRBV11-2 and TRBJ2-3, with 9 bases identical to TRBD2. This CDR3 region has 17 residues. After removal of 5 bases from V and 0 bases from J, the junction contained 9 bases not matched to a gene. Germline lookup yields CDR1 SGHAT and CDR2 FQNNGV. CDR3 sequence reads: CASSHPSGGFSTDTQYF. CDR3 nucleotides: TGTGCCAGCAGCCACCCCAGCGGGGGGTTTAGCACAGATACGCAGTATTTT.

V and J are TRBV29-1 and TRBJ1-4; no reliable D call. The CDR3 runs to 14 residues. Per the germline V gene, CDR1 is SQVTM and CDR2 is ANQGSEA. V lost 3 bases and J 2 bases, leaving 10 bases between the germline ends. The DNA for the CDR3 is TGCAGCGTTGATTCGGGTTTGACTAATGAAAAACTGTTTTTT. Its translation: CSVDSGLTNEKLFF.

The V and J genes are TRBV5-1 and TRBJ2-5; TRBD1 matches 9 bases. V was clipped by 4 bases and J by 4 bases; unmatched bases: 5. The germline gives CDR1 SGHRS, CDR2 YFSETQ. This CDR3 contains 14 residues. The CDR3 bases are TGCGCCAGCAGCAAGGGACAGGGAGTAGAGACCCAGTACTTC. Protein sequence: CASSKGQGVETQYF.